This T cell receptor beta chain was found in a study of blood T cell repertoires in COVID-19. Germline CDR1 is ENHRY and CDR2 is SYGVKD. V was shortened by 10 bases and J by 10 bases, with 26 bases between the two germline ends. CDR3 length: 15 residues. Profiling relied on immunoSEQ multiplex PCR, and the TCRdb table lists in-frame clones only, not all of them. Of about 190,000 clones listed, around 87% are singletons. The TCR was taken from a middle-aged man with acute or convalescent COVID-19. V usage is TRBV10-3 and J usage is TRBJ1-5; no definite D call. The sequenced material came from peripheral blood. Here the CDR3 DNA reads TGTGCCACCGATCGGGAGAGAGGACCCCGATCCCCCCAGCATTTT. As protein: CATDRERGPRSPQHF.